This TCR beta chain is drawn from a study of cytomegalovirus exposure and HLA in healthy donors. Overall study results and limits: Testing in vitro showed a few CMV-associated chains specific for CMV antigens. A list of approximately 160 TCR beta chains associated with cytomegalovirus was given.

Trimming removed 4 bases from V and 0 bases from J; junction bases left unmatched: 5. Germline V gene sequence: CDR1 SGHTA, CDR2 FQGNSA. The CDR3 has 15 residues. The PCR contained 60 Vbeta and 13 Jbeta primers. Measured with immunoSEQ multiplex PCR; TCRdb has only the in-frame clones, and not every one. The profile shows roughly 290,000 clones, 80% of them singletons. With respect to this clone: Its antigen is undetermined.

The sample consisted of PBMCs. V is TRBV7-2 and J is TRBJ2-5; 7 nucleotides match TRBD1. This clonotype was obtained from a girl aged 2-15 years in good health and CMV-seronegative. The CDR3 coding sequence is TGTGCCAGCAGCTCAGGGGGTTGGTACCAAGAGACCCAGTACTTC. Translated: CASSSGGWYQETQYF.